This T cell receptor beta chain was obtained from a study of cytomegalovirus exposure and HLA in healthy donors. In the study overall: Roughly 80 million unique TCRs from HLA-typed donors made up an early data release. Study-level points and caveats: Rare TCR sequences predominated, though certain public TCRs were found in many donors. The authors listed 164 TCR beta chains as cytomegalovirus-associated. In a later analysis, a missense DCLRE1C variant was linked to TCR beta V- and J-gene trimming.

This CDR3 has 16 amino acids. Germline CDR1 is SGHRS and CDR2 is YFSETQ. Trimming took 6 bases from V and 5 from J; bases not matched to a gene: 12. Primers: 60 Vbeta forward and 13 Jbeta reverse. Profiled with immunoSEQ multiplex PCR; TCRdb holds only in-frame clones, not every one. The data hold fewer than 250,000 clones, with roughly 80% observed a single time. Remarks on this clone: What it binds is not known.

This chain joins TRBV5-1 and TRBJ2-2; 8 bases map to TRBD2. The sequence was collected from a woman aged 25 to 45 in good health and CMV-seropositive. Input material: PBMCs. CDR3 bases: TGCGCCAGCAAGCCCATCTTGGGCGGGGGGACCGGGGAGCTGTTTTTT. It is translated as CASKPILGGGTGELFF.